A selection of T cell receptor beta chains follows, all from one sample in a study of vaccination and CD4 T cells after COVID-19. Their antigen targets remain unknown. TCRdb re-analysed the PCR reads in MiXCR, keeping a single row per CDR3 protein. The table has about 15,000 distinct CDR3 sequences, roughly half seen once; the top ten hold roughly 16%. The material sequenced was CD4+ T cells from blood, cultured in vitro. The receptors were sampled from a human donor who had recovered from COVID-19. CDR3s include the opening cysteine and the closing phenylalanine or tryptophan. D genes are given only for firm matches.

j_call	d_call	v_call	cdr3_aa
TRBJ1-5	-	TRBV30	CAWSVKEWWGDQPQRF
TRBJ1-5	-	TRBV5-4	CASSLWGGRNQPQHF
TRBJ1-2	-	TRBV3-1	CASSLIHLDGYTF
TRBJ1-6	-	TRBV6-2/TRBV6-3	CASSYPRYGSPLHF
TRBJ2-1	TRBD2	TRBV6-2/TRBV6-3	CASRERDRDEQFF
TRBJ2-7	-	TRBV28	CASSFDLSEQYF
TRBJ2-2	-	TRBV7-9	CASRADPGRGAGELFF
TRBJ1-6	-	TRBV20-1	CSARGGAGANSPLHF
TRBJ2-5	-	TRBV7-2	CASSLVFQETQYF
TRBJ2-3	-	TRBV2	CASSVYGDTQYF
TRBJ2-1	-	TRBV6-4	CASSDSDYNEQFF
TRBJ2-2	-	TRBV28	CAIPSKQNTGELFF
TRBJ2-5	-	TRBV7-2	CASSLDRETQYF
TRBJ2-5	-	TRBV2	CASRAGTQKETQYF
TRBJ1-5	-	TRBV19	CASTNGFYLVGDSNQPQHF
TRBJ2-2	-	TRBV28	CASVNRVAGELFF
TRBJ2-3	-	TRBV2	CASRGRGGTDTQYF
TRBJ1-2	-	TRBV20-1	CSARDWETGFVGYGYTF
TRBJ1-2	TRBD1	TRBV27	CASSLGQGANYGYTF
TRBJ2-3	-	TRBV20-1	CSARDASSTDTQYF
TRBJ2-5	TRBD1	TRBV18	CASSPISRGQGETQYF